This T cell receptor (beta chain) originates from a study of T cell changes during pregnancy in multiple sclerosis (dated by TCRdb to about 2019). Looking at the study overall: In women with multiple sclerosis, the researchers looked at how the T cell repertoire shifted as pregnancy progressed.

There are 17 amino acids in the CDR3, from cysteine to phenylalanine inclusive. Only the CDR3 part of the read is kept: 51 bases, read in frame from the first base. The germline V gene yields SGHTA for CDR1 and FQGNSA for CDR2. Trimmed from V: 5 bases; trimmed from J: 1 base; junction bases lacking a gene match: 10. Library preparation used the immunoSEQ multiplex PCR assay. TCRdb limited this immuneACCESS table to in-frame rearrangements with V and J called. A share of clones is missing; checked studies link under half to unresolved V genes, and the rest is unexplained. For this sample the table gives 90,000 or so clones, of which 92% were detected only once. The ten largest clones add up to 1.5% to 1.7% of the sample. About this clone: Its antigen is not yet known. Base qualities were left out, and no much larger clone turns up one base away.

The sequencing here drew on peripheral blood, taken in the first trimester of pregnancy. This clonotype originated in a female donor with multiple sclerosis, enrolled in a pregnancy study. The rearranged segments are TRBV7-2 and TRBJ2-1; TRBD2 fits 8 bases in the junction. The sequenced DNA: TGTGCCAGCAGCCCCGGGACTAGTATTTTGTCCTACAATGAGCAGTTCTTC. This gives the protein CASSPGTSILSYNEQFF. Beyond the CDR3, the reference TRBV7-2 and TRBJ2-1 genes provide the residues; the full variable domain reads: GAGVSQSPSNKVTEKGKDVELRCDPISGHTALYWYRQSLGQGLEFLIYFQGNSAPDKSGLPSDRFSAERTGGSVSTLTIQRTQQEDSAVYLCASSPGTSILSYNEQFFGPGTRLTVL.